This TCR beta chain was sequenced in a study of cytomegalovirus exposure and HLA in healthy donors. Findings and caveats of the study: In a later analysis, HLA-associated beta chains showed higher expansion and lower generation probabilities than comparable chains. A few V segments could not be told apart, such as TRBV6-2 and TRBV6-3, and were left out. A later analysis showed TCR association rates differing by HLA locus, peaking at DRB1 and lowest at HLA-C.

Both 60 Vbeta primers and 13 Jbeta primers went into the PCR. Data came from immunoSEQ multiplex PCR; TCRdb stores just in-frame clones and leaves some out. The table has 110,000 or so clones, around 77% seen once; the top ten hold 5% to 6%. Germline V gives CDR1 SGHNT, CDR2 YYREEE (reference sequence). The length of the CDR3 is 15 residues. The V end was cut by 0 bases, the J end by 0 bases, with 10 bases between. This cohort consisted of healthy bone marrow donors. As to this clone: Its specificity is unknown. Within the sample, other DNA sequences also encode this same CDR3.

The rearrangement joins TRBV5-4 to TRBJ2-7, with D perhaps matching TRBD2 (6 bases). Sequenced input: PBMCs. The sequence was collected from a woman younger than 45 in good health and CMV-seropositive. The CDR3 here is CASSLAGGISYEQYF. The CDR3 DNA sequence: TGTGCCAGCAGCTTGGCTGGCGGGATCTCCTACGAGCAGTACTTC. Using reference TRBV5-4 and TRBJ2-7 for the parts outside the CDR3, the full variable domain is ETGVTQSPTHLIKTRGQQVTLRCSSQSGHNTVSWYQQALGQGPQFIFQYYREEENGRGNFPPRFSGLQFPNYSSELNVNALELDDSALYLCASSLAGGISYEQYFGPGTRLTVT.